This T cell receptor (beta chain) came from a study of prognosis after radiotherapy for stage I lung cancer. Study summary: Stage I lung tumors that were newly diagnosed and primary were found in about 15 patients, while roughly five patients had oligometastatic NSCLC after surgical resection of the primary tumor. Stereotactic body radiotherapy was given without concurrent therapy, and no patient received both at once.

As for this clonotype: Since a much larger clone is just one base distant, this may be a read error.

Template was genomic DNA; TCR beta CDR3 amplified in two multiplex PCR rounds. It was primers specific to each TRBV and TRBJ gene that first-round PCR used. A single record per CDR3 protein comes from TCRdb applying MiXCR to the multiplex PCR reads. The data contain approximately 17,000 distinct CDR3 sequences, around 40% of them singletons. The CDR3 is made up of 13 amino acids. V was shortened by 6 bases and J by 4 bases, with 12 bases between the two germline ends. CDR1 and CDR2 (germline): DFQATT, SNEGSKA (reference sequence). The material sequenced was PBMCs, taken before or after stereotactic body radiation therapy (not recorded which). The receptor comes from a donor at least 50 years old with non-small cell lung cancer. The gene calls are TRBV20-1 and TRBJ2-2; tentatively, D is TRBD2 (6 bases). CDR3 DNA: TGCAGTGCCGCAGGCGGGGTCACCGGGGAGCTGTTTTTT. Translated, it gives CSAAGGVTGELFF.